This TCR beta chain was recovered during a study of T cells in localized non-small cell lung cancer. As concerns this clone: Its antigen is currently unknown.

Study-level results: Among the tissues sampled, uninvolved adjacent lung had the highest T cell clonality, above tumor. Higher adjacent-lung clonality was associated with shorter survival.

TCRdb's table, derived via immunoSEQ multiplex PCR, lists solely in-frame clones and lacks some. The sample shows 45,000 to 50,000 clones, roughly nine tenths of them seen only once. The source was PBMCs, collected before any cancer treatment. This clonotype was obtained from a man between 40 and 70 years old with stage II lung adenocarcinoma.

CDR3 sequence: CASSLAADRLNYGYTF. In nucleotides, the CDR3 is TGTGCCAGCAGCTTAGCGGCGGACAGGCTTAACTATGGCTACACCTTC. V is TRBV7-6 and J is TRBJ1-2; 7 bases agree with TRBD1. CDR3 length equals 16 residues. Germline V gives CDR1 SGHVS, CDR2 FNYEAQ. V was pared by 0 bases and J by 1 base, with 5 bases of the junction left unmatched.